Each of the 18 T cell receptor beta chains below was sequenced from the same sample in a study of blood T cell repertoires in COVID-19. The method was immunoSEQ multiplex PCR; TCRdb's version includes in-frame clones alone and lacks a portion of them. The sample includes roughly 78,000 clones, around 80% seen only once; the top ten take around 13%. Sequenced: peripheral blood. The source is a man aged 50 to 60 with COVID-19, enrolled during active disease.

The chain combines TRBV11-2 with TRBJ2-2, with unresolved D. Trimming pared 2 bases from V and 1 base from J, leaving 17 bases between. Germline CDR1 is SGHAT and CDR2 is FQNNGV. This CDR3 region has 18 residues. CDR3: CASSLRPRSTMNTGELFF. The CDR3 DNA reads TGTGCCAGCAGCTTACGTCCTAGGTCAACAATGAACACCGGGGAGCTGTTTTTT.

The CDR3 region has the DNA TGTGCCAGCAGTTACTCGTATCTAGCGGGAGTCCATGAGCAGTTCTTC. Translating it yields CASSYSYLAGVHEQFF. The J gene is TRBJ2-1, the V gene TRBV6-2 or TRBV6-3; 10 bases map to TRBD2. The CDR3 runs 16 residues. CDR1 is MNHEY, CDR2 SVGEGT, per germline. Trimming removed 0 bases from V and 8 bases from J; junction bases left unmatched: 7.

The rearrangement links TRBV24-1 to TRBJ2-1, with 10 bases that match TRBD2. Germline trimming cut 3 bases from V and 4 bases from J; bases unmatched to any gene: 8. The CDR3 is made up of 17 amino acids. Germline V lookup: CDR1 KGHDR, CDR2 SFDVKD. Here the CDR3 DNA reads TGTGCCACCAGTGATCAAAGCGGGAGGGCCAGTTACAATGAGCAGTTCTTC. This codes for CATSDQSGRASYNEQFF.

The rearrangement uses TRBV12-3 or TRBV12-4 and TRBJ1-1; D ambiguous. The V end was cut by 6 bases, the J end by 4 bases, with 12 bases between. The CDR3 extends over 13 amino acids. CDR3 in DNA: TGTGCCAGCAGCCCTAGCTCGGCCACTGAAGCTTTCTTT. Its protein is CASSPSSATEAFF.

The CDR3 is CASSFAGPNTGELFF. The CDR3 nucleotides read TGTGCCAGCAGCTTCGCGGGGCCGAACACCGGGGAGCTGTTTTTT. This chain uses TRBV7-3 with TRBJ2-2; perhaps TRBD2 as D (6 bases). Germline CDR1 is SGHTA and CDR2 is FQGTGA. V lost 3 bases and J 0 bases, leaving 8 bases between the germline ends. The CDR3 has 15 residues.

The rearrangement joins TRBV2 to TRBJ2-5; maybe TRBD2 (6 bases). There are 13 residues in the CDR3. Germline CDR1 SNHLY, CDR2 FYNNEI. The V end was cut by 4 bases, the J end by 5 bases, with 11 bases between. DNA of the CDR3: TGTGCCAGCAGTGTGTGGAGGGCGGAGACCCAGTACTTC. Its protein product is CASSVWRAETQYF.

This chain uses TRBV2 with TRBJ2-1; 8 bases agree with TRBD1. The CDR3 runs to 13 residues. After removal of 6 bases from V and 9 bases from J, the junction contained 7 bases not matched to a gene. Germline-derived CDR1 and CDR2 are SNHLY and FYNNEI. The chain's CDR3 is CASSLTGDGEQFF. DNA for the CDR3: TGTGCCAGCAGCCTGACAGGGGACGGTGAGCAGTTCTTC.

V is TRBV6-4 and J is TRBJ2-2, with 10 bases fitting TRBD1. The CDR3 has 15 residues. With V trimmed by 2 bases and J by 5 bases, 2 bases remained unmatched. Germline-derived CDR1 and CDR2 are MRHNA and SNTAGT. CDR3 loop: CASSDGTGETGELFF. CDR3 DNA: TGTGCCAGCAGTGACGGGACAGGGGAAACCGGGGAGCTGTTTTTT.

This clone was observed once. This sequence joins TRBV15 and TRBJ2-3; D may be TRBD2 (5 bases). V was pared by 1 base and J by 4 bases, with 12 bases between. The CDR3 runs to 15 residues. Germline V CDR1 and CDR2: LNHNV, YYDKDF (reference sequence). CDR3 sequence (DNA): TGTGCCACCAGCAGAGGGGTTCCGAGGGCAGATACGCAGTATTTT. Its protein is CATSRGVPRADTQYF. The full variable domain, its missing parts supplied by reference TRBV15 and TRBJ2-3, is DAMVIQNPRYQVTQFGKPVTLSCSQTLNHNVMYWYQQKSSQAPKLLFHYYDKDFNNEADTPDNFQSRRPNTSFCFLDIRSPGLGDTAMYLCATSRGVPRADTQYFGPGTRLTVL.

By sample share, this clone is medium-sized. The chain is built from TRBV14 and TRBJ2-7; the D gene is possibly TRBD2 (6 bases). With 1 base removed from V and 7 bases from J, the gap between germline ends came to 17 bases. The CDR3 loop spans 15 amino acids. Germline values: CDR1 SGHDN, CDR2 FVKESK. The CDR3 DNA follows: TGTGCCAGCAGCCAAGGCTACGCGGGGCGGGAAGAGCAGTACTTC. The encoded protein is CASSQGYAGREEQYF.

The chain carries TRBV18 and TRBJ2-1; TRBD2 is a possible D gene (6 bases). V gave up 2 bases and J gave up 7 bases, with 18 bases separating them. Germline V gene data show CDR1 as KGHSH and CDR2 as LQKENI. The CDR3 totals 16 residues. The CDR3, as DNA: TGTGCCAGCTCACCAAACTTGGGAGTGGGAGGAAATGAGCAGTTCTTC. As protein: CASSPNLGVGGNEQFF.

The CDR3 protein is CAIGDMTSGSDTQYF. CDR3 bases: TGTGCCATCGGGGACATGACTAGCGGGTCAGATACGCAGTATTTT. V gene TRBV10-3 combines with J gene TRBJ2-3; 10 nucleotides align to TRBD2. Trimming took 8 bases from V and 4 from J; bases not matched to a gene: 9. CDR1 and CDR2 from the germline V gene are ENHRY and SYGVKD. The CDR3 has 15 amino acids.

This sequence joins TRBV19 and TRBJ1-2; D might be TRBD1 (6 bases). Trimming took 5 bases from V and 0 from J, leaving 10 bases between them. The CDR3 covers 14 residues. The germline V gene encodes CDR1 LNHDA and CDR2 SQIVND (reference sequence). The CDR3 DNA follows: TGTGCCAGTAGTCGCCAGGGGACTAACTATGGCTACACCTTC. It encodes CASSRQGTNYGYTF.

This clone showed up just once. The chain uses TRBV15 and TRBJ2-7, with TRBD1 as a possible D gene (5 bases). V was shortened by 1 base and J by 5 bases, with 9 bases between the two germline ends. Germline lookup yields CDR1 LNHNV and CDR2 YYDKDF (reference sequence). CDR3 length equals 13 residues. CDR3 region: CATSRVDTDEQYF. The CDR3 region has the DNA TGTGCCACCAGCAGAGTGGACACCGACGAGCAGTACTTC.

The chain recombines TRBV11-2 with TRBJ1-2; D gene unclear. Germline CDR1 and CDR2: SGHAT and FQNNGV. This CDR3 has 14 residues. The V end lost 4 bases, the J end lost 0 bases, and 9 bases lay between the germline ends. The CDR3 bases are TGTGCCAGCAGCTCCCATGGCACTAACTATGGCTACACCTTC. This sequence encodes CASSSHGTNYGYTF.

This clone was observed a few times. A much bigger clone sits one base away, suggesting this may be a read error. The chain links TRBV7-9 to TRBJ2-3; D remains unclear. V shed 6 bases and J shed 2 bases, with 3 bases lying between them. The CDR3 covers 11 residues. Per germline, CDR1 SEHNR and CDR2 FQNEAQ (reference sequence). The CDR3 spells CASSYTDTQYF. The DNA for the CDR3 is TGTGCCAGCAGTTACACAGATACGCAGTATTTT.

The V and J genes are TRBV5-6 and TRBJ1-1; D ambiguous. The germline gives CDR1 SGHDT, CDR2 YYEEEE. The V end lost 0 bases, the J end lost 5 bases, and 14 bases lay between the germline ends. The CDR3 covers 15 residues. CDR3 DNA: TGTGCCAGCAGCTTGGGGGGAGGCCGGGGAACTGAAGCTTTCTTT. This codes for CASSLGGGRGTEAFF.

There are many counts of this clone. CDR3 nucleotides: TGTGCCAGTAGGCGGCAGCCCAACACTGAAGCTTTCTTT. As protein: CASRRQPNTEAFF. The chain has TRBV19 and TRBJ1-1; D ambiguous. The CDR3 covers 13 residues. Trimming removed 6 bases from V and 2 bases from J, with 10 bases in between. The germline CDR1 and CDR2 sequences are LNHDA and SQIVND (reference sequence). Full variable domain (rest looked up from reference TRBV19 and TRBJ1-1): DGGITQSPKYLFRKEGQNVTLSCEQNLNHDAMYWYRQDPGQGLRLIYYSQIVNDFQKGDIAEGYSVSREKKESFPLTVTSAQKNPTAFYLCASRRQPNTEAFFGQGTRLTVV.